A selection of T cell receptor beta chains follows, all from one sample in a study of blood T cell repertoires in COVID-19. The data were produced by immunoSEQ multiplex PCR, yet TCRdb's version contains in-frame clones alone and is incomplete. The profile shows around 300,000 clones, more than 85% of them singletons. The sequencing sample was made of peripheral blood. Receptors were obtained from a young woman with COVID-19, enrolled during active disease. The CDR3 runs from the conserved cysteine through the conserved F or W. The D gene is left open where the match is weak. Expanded clones get a size class; other rows say once, few or many, or leave the size out.

j_call | clone_size | v_call | d_call | cdr3_length | cdr3_nt | cdr3_aa
TRBJ1-3 | . | TRBV6-5 | . | 12 | TGTGCCAGCAGATATTCTGGAAACACCATATATTTT | CASRYSGNTIYF
TRBJ2-5 | . | TRBV5-1 | TRBD2 | 17 | TGCGCCAGCAGGGAGGGACTAGCGGGAGCCGCACAAGAGACCCAGTACTTC | CASREGLAGAAQETQYF
TRBJ2-3 | . | TRBV5-8 | TRBD2 | 18 | TGTGCCAGCAGCTTGGGAGCAGGGACTAGCGGGAGGGCCGATACGCAGTATTTT | CASSLGAGTSGRADTQYF
TRBJ1-3 | . | TRBV9 | . | 18 | TGTGCCAGCAGCGCTATGTCCGGGACATCAGTCTCTGGAAACACCATATATTTT | CASSAMSGTSVSGNTIYF
TRBJ2-1 | . | TRBV24-1 | TRBD2 | 15 | TGTGCCACCAGCCCCGGGGCTAGCGGAGGAAGGGAGCAGTTCTTC | CATSPGASGGREQFF
TRBJ2-3 | . | TRBV15 | . | 15 | TGTGCCACCAGTTCCGGCCGGGAGATGACAGATACGCAGTATTTT | CATSSGREMTDTQYF
TRBJ2-3 | . | TRBV4-2 | TRBD2 | 18 | TGTGCCAGCAGCCAAGATCAACTAGCGGACCACCCCACAGATACGCAGTATTTT | CASSQDQLADHPTDTQYF
TRBJ2-1 | . | TRBV7-9 | . | 15 | TGTGCCAGCAGCCCCTTCGGTCGGGCGGGGAATGAGCAGTTCTTC | CASSPFGRAGNEQFF
TRBJ1-4 | . | TRBV2 | TRBD1 | 15 | TGTGCCAGCAGTGACCTGGACAGGGTACGAGAAAAACTGTTTTTT | CASSDLDRVREKLFF
TRBJ1-2 | . | TRBV10-3 | . | 14 | TGTGCCATCAGTGAGTCTTGGCAGGCCAATGGCTACACCTTC | CAISESWQANGYTF
TRBJ1-1 | . | TRBV10-3 | TRBD1 | 14 | TGTGCCATCGGGAGAGACAGGGGAAACACTGAAGCTTTCTTT | CAIGRDRGNTEAFF
TRBJ2-1 | . | TRBV11-2 | TRBD2 | 16 | TGTGCCAGCAGCTTCGGATTAGCGGGAGAGCGGAATGAGCAGTTCTTC | CASSFGLAGERNEQFF
TRBJ2-7 | . | TRBV19 | TRBD2 | 15 | TGTGCCAGTAGTGAAATAGCGGGCCAAGGCAACGAGCAGTACTTC | CASSEIAGQGNEQYF
TRBJ2-1 | . | TRBV19 | . | 15 | TGTGCCAGTAGTATGTGGCAGGGCTCCTACAATGAGCAGTTCTTC | CASSMWQGSYNEQFF
TRBJ2-7 | few | TRBV29-1 | . | 12 | TGCAGCGTGCGGGTCACGGCCTACGAGCAGTACTTC | CSVRVTAYEQYF
TRBJ2-1 | . | TRBV27 | . | 14 | TGTGCCAGCAGTTTCCCGGGATTTCTCAATGAGCAGTTCTTC | CASSFPGFLNEQFF
TRBJ2-2 | . | TRBV7-8 | TRBD2 | 15 | TGTGCCAGCAGCGCCCTAGCGGACCGCACCGGGGAGCTGTTTTTT | CASSALADRTGELFF
TRBJ2-1 | . | TRBV11-3 | . | 14 | TGTGCCAGCAGCTTAGACGGGAACTACAATGAGCAGTTCTTC | CASSLDGNYNEQFF
TRBJ1-4 | . | TRBV28 | TRBD1 | 14 | TGTGCCAGCAGCTCGGGACAGCCTAATGAAAAACTGTTTTTT | CASSSGQPNEKLFF
TRBJ2-1 | . | TRBV11-3 | TRBD2 | 15 | TGTGCCAGCAGCTGGACTAGCGTGTCCTACAATGAGCAGTTCTTC | CASSWTSVSYNEQFF
TRBJ1-2 | . | TRBV5-5 | . | 13 | TGTGCCAGCAGCTTTGAGACAGTCTATGGCTACACCTTC | CASSFETVYGYTF
TRBJ1-2 | . | TRBV6-5 | TRBD1 | 13 | TGTGCCAGCAAGGGGGGACAGAACTATGGCTACACCTTC | CASKGGQNYGYTF
TRBJ2-1 | . | TRBV27 | TRBD2 | 16 | TGTGCCAGCAGTTTTGGGACTAGCGGATTCTACAATGAGCAGTTCTTC | CASSFGTSGFYNEQFF
TRBJ2-2 | . | TRBV11-2 | TRBD1 | 14 | TGTGCCAGCAGCTTAGAGCAGGGGGCCGGGGAGCTGTTTTTT | CASSLEQGAGELFF
TRBJ2-1 | once | TRBV2 | . | 14 | TGTGCCAGCCTCCGGGACATCGGTCACAATGAGCAGTTCTTC | CASLRDIGHNEQFF
TRBJ2-7 | once | TRBV5-6 | . | 12 | TGTGCCAGCAGTTCTAACTCCCCTGGGCAGTACTTC | CASSSNSPGQYF
TRBJ1-6 | . | TRBV6-5 | . | 14 | TGTGCCAGCAGGATACAGGGTAGTAATTCACCCCTCCACTTT | CASRIQGSNSPLHF
TRBJ1-5 | . | TRBV3-1/TRBV3-2 | . | 14 | TGTGCCAGCAGCCAAGGGAGGGGCGATCAGCCCCAGCATTTT | CASSQGRGDQPQHF
TRBJ1-5 | . | TRBV28 | . | 14 | TGTGCCAGCAGTTTTGGGGGGGCGGGTCAGCCCCAGCATTTT | CASSFGGAGQPQHF
TRBJ2-7 | . | TRBV27 | . | 14 | TGTGCCAGCAGTTCCAGGGACACGGGTGGGGAGCAGTACTTC | CASSSRDTGGEQYF
TRBJ1-5 | . | TRBV28 | TRBD1 | 15 | TGTGCCAGCAGGAAACAGGGGATAAGCAATCAGCCCCAGCATTTT | CASRKQGISNQPQHF
TRBJ2-5 | once | TRBV9 | . | 14 | TGTGCCAGCAGCTCCAGCGGCATTCAAGAGACCCAGTACTTC | CASSSSGIQETQYF
TRBJ1-5 | . | TRBV19 | . | 14 | TGTGCCAGTAGTCGGGGGGGTAACAATCAGCCCCAGCATTTT | CASSRGGNNQPQHF
TRBJ1-5 | . | TRBV2 | TRBD1 | 14 | TGTGCCAGCAACTCGGGACAGGGGAATCAGCCCCAGCATTTT | CASNSGQGNQPQHF
TRBJ2-1 | . | TRBV2 | TRBD2 | 15 | TGTGCCAGCAGAGCCGGGACTAGCGGATACAATGAGCAGTTCTTC | CASRAGTSGYNEQFF
TRBJ2-1 | . | TRBV5-6 | TRBD2 | 15 | TGTGCCAGCAGCTTGGATTACGGGAGGGACAATGAGCAGTTCTTC | CASSLDYGRDNEQFF
TRBJ1-1 | . | TRBV2 | TRBD1 | 13 | TGTGCCAGCAGGGGACAGATGAACACTGAAGCTTTCTTT | CASRGQMNTEAFF
TRBJ2-7 | . | TRBV5-4 | TRBD1 | 14 | TGTGCCAGCAGCCGGGACAGGGGGCTCAACGAGCAGTACTTC | CASSRDRGLNEQYF
TRBJ1-2 | . | TRBV29-1 | TRBD1 | 11 | TGCAGCGTCCCAGGGGGTGATGGCTACACCTTC | CSVPGGDGYTF
TRBJ2-1 | . | TRBV29-1 | TRBD2 | 14 | TGCAGCGTCGCGACTAGCGGGGTCTACAATGAGCAGTTCTTC | CSVATSGVYNEQFF
TRBJ1-5 | once | TRBV19 | . | 13 | TGTGCCAGTAGTTTCGCAGGGTGGCAGCCCCAGCATTTT | CASSFAGWQPQHF
TRBJ2-2 | . | TRBV9 | . | 15 | TGTGCCAGCAGCGTAGACGCGTACGTTACCGGGGAGCTGTTTTTT | CASSVDAYVTGELFF
TRBJ2-7 | few | TRBV3-1/TRBV3-2 | TRBD2 | 15 | TGTGCCAGCAGCCCTGGGAGCGGGAGGGAATACGAGCAGTACTTC | CASSPGSGREYEQYF
TRBJ2-3 | . | TRBV2 | . | 15 | TGTGCCTGCACAGAGACAGGCTCTCCATTGGATACGCAGTATTTT | CACTETGSPLDTQYF
TRBJ1-5 | . | TRBV19 | . | 14 | TGTGCCAGTAGTATCGAAGGACTTAATCAGCCCCAGCATTTT | CASSIEGLNQPQHF